A selection of T cell receptor beta chains follows, all from one sample in a study of persistence of HIV-infected CD4 T cells. No cognate antigen is known for these TCRs. Method: immunoSEQ multiplex PCR; TCRdb's copy keeps in-frame clones and lacks some. The sample yields 20,000 to 25,000 clones, 74% seen once. This specimen consisted of CD4+ T cells sorted from PBMCs after roughly 17-hour stimulation, obtained from a patient who received antiretroviral therapy. These receptors came from an adult man with HIV who was CMV-seropositive. The CDR3 runs from the conserved cysteine through the conserved F or W. Each record gives: V gene, J gene, D gene, clone size, CDR3 DNA, CDR3 protein. A D gene is named only where the DNA matches it firmly. Where a row states a size, it is once, few, many or the class of an expanded clone; other rows omit it.

V: TRBV28
J: TRBJ2-5
D: .
size: .
DNA: TGTGCCAGCAGTTTATCCCGGGGGACCCAGTACTTC
CDR3: CASSLSRGTQYF

V: TRBV18
J: TRBJ2-2
D: TRBD1
size: .
DNA: TGTGCCAGCTCACCGGACAGGGTAACCGGGGAGCTGTTTTTT
CDR3: CASSPDRVTGELFF

V: TRBV27
J: TRBJ2-7
D: TRBD1
size: .
DNA: TGTGCCAGCAGCAGACCCCTCGGGACAGAAGGCTACGAGCAGTACTTC
CDR3: CASSRPLGTEGYEQYF

V: TRBV20-1
J: TRBJ2-5
D: .
size: few
DNA: TGCAGTGCCCGGCTCCAAGAGACCCAGTACTTC
CDR3: CSARLQETQYF

V: TRBV28
J: TRBJ2-4
D: .
size: .
DNA: TGTGCCAGCAGCACGTCCCGTCGGGTTGACATTCAGTACTTC
CDR3: CASSTSRRVDIQYF

V: TRBV28
J: TRBJ2-7
D: .
size: .
DNA: TGTGCCAGCAGTTTCTACAATCTCTACGAGCAGTACTTC
CDR3: CASSFYNLYEQYF

V: TRBV2
J: TRBJ2-7
D: .
size: .
DNA: TGTGCCAGCAGTGAGTTAATGGGTGGGCAGTACTTC
CDR3: CASSELMGGQYF

V: TRBV28
J: TRBJ1-2
D: .
size: .
DNA: TGTGCCAGCAGTTCTGGGATAGGGGCGGGAACTATTGGCTACACCTTC
CDR3: CASSSGIGAGTIGYTF

V: TRBV5-4
J: TRBJ1-1
D: .
size: .
DNA: TGTGCCAGCAGCTTGGAATTGGGACGAAACACTGAAGCTTTCTTT
CDR3: CASSLELGRNTEAFF

V: TRBV7-2
J: TRBJ2-4
D: TRBD1
size: .
DNA: TGTGCCAGCAATTACGGGACAGGGGTGATGACGGTAGCCAAAAACATTCAGTACTTC
CDR3: CASNYGTGVMTVAKNIQYF

V: TRBV5-8
J: TRBJ2-4
D: .
size: .
DNA: TGTGCCAGCAGCAATGGCCGACTAAAAGCCAAAAACATTCAGTACTTC
CDR3: CASSNGRLKAKNIQYF

V: TRBV4-2
J: TRBJ2-1
D: TRBD2
size: once
DNA: TGTGCCAGCAGCCCCACCCTAGCGGGGGGGCGAGTCAATGAGCAGTTCTTC
CDR3: CASSPTLAGGRVNEQFF

V: TRBV7-2
J: TRBJ2-3
D: TRBD2
size: .
DNA: TGTGCCAGCAGCTCGGTGATCGGGGGGGGAGATACGCAGTATTTT
CDR3: CASSSVIGGGDTQYF

V: TRBV18
J: TRBJ1-2
D: TRBD1
size: .
DNA: TGTGCCAGCTCACCAGGGCAAGGGACAGGGCCCGGCTTCACCTTC
CDR3: CASSPGQGTGPGFTF

V: TRBV19
J: TRBJ1-1
D: .
size: few
DNA: TGTGCCGTCATGTCCGCTGAGGTTGTCGCTTTCTTT
CDR3: CAVMSAEVVAFF

V: TRBV6-1
J: TRBJ1-5
D: .
size: .
DNA: TGTGCCAGCAGTGGAGCGGAGGGGAGCGGGGCAAGTCAGCCCCAGCATTTT
CDR3: CASSGAEGSGASQPQHF

V: TRBV19
J: TRBJ1-1
D: .
size: .
DNA: TGTGCCAGTAGTATAGATCCATATACCTCGGCCACTGAAGCTTTCTTT
CDR3: CASSIDPYTSATEAFF

V: TRBV10-1
J: TRBJ1-2
D: .
size: few
DNA: TGCGCCAGCAGTGCGTCAGGGGCTGGCTACACCTTC
CDR3: CASSASGAGYTF

V: TRBV4-1
J: TRBJ2-4
D: .
size: .
DNA: TGCGCCAGCAGCCGGGAGGCCAAAAACATTCAGTACTTC
CDR3: CASSREAKNIQYF

V: TRBV16
J: TRBJ1-1
D: .
size: .
DNA: TGTGCCAGCAGCCAATCGGGTAGGGCTGAAGCTTTCTTT
CDR3: CASSQSGRAEAFF

V: TRBV10-3
J: TRBJ1-1
D: TRBD1
size: .
DNA: TGTGCCATCCGGGACAGGGGAAGTACTGAAGCTTTCTTT
CDR3: CAIRDRGSTEAFF

V: TRBV28
J: TRBJ2-3
D: TRBD2
size: .
DNA: TGTGCCAGCAGTCTAGCGGGGAGCACAGATACGCAGTATTTT
CDR3: CASSLAGSTDTQYF

V: TRBV6-5
J: TRBJ2-7
D: .
size: .
DNA: TGTGCCAGCAGGCAATTGGACATCCCGTACTTC
CDR3: CASRQLDIPYF

V: TRBV5-1
J: TRBJ2-7
D: .
size: .
DNA: TGCGCCAGCAGCTTGGGGCCGGGGAGTATGAACGAGCAGTACTTC
CDR3: CASSLGPGSMNEQYF

V: TRBV7-9
J: TRBJ2-7
D: TRBD1
size: .
DNA: TGTGCCAGCAGCTTCTCAGGGGGCGAGGGCGAGCAGTACTTC
CDR3: CASSFSGGEGEQYF

V: TRBV9
J: TRBJ2-5
D: .
size: .
DNA: TGTGCCAGCAGCGTAGAAGAGACCCAGTACTTC
CDR3: CASSVEETQYF

V: TRBV6-1
J: TRBJ2-3
D: .
size: few
DNA: TGTGCCAGCAGTCAAGCCGCCGATACGCAGTATTTT
CDR3: CASSQAADTQYF

V: TRBV7-2
J: TRBJ2-3
D: .
size: .
DNA: TGTGCCAGCAGCTTACGCCCTCGGACGGGAACAGATACGCAGTATTTT
CDR3: CASSLRPRTGTDTQYF

V: TRBV5-1
J: TRBJ1-1
D: TRBD1
size: .
DNA: TGCGCCAGCAGCTTGGTGGCTGGCAGGGGGACTGAAGCTTTCTTT
CDR3: CASSLVAGRGTEAFF

V: TRBV5-1
J: TRBJ1-1
D: .
size: .
DNA: TGCGCCAGCAGATCGAACACTGAAGCTTTCTTT
CDR3: CASRSNTEAFF

V: TRBV19
J: TRBJ2-7
D: TRBD1
size: .
DNA: TGTGCCAGTAGTAGGGGGACAGGCTCCTACGAGCAGTACTTC
CDR3: CASSRGTGSYEQYF

V: TRBV5-1
J: TRBJ2-1
D: TRBD2
size: .
DNA: TGCGCCAGCAGCTTAATTAGCGGGCAGTACAATGAGCAGTTCTTC
CDR3: CASSLISGQYNEQFF

V: TRBV28
J: TRBJ2-1
D: .
size: few
DNA: TGTGCCAGCAGTCCCGATTCAACATCATACAATGAGCAGTTCTTC
CDR3: CASSPDSTSYNEQFF